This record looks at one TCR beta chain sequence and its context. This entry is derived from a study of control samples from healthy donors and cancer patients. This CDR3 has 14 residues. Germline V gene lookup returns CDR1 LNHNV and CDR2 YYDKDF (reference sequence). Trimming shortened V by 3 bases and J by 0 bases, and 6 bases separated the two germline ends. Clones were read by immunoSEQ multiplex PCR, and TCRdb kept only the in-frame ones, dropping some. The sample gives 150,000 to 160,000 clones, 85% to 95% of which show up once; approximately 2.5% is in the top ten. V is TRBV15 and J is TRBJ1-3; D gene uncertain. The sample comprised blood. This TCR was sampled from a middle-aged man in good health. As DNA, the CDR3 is TGTGCCACCAGCAGGGACCACTCTGGAAACACCATATATTTT. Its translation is CATSRDHSGNTIYF.